This TCR beta chain was sequenced for a study of shared T cell receptors in the human thymus. Clones were read by immunoSEQ multiplex PCR, and TCRdb kept only the in-frame ones, dropping some. The sample includes 600,000 or so clones, roughly 86% of them seen just once. Trimming removed 4 bases at V and 0 bases at J, with 14 bases between. Looked up from germline, CDR1 is SQVTM and CDR2 is ANQGSEA. The CDR3 length is 15 residues. These data were also reused for a study on human thymus T cells. As that study records: Healthy Finnish infants undergoing corrective surgery for congenital heart defects were the donors. Thymic resections from corrective heart surgery supplied the tissue. Thymic and blood repertoires appeared to show biased V and J gene usage. Unrelated individuals reportedly shared highly overlapping thymic TCR repertoires.

This TCR was recovered from a boy less than two years old with a congenital heart defect. The sample comprised thymocytes. The chain couples TRBV29-1 to TRBJ2-3, with D maybe TRBD1 (5 bases). CDR3 bases: TGCAGCGTTGGTTCAAGGGGTTCTAGCACAGATACGCAGTATTTT. Translation gives CSVGSRGSSTDTQYF.